Listed here are 9 T cell receptor beta chains from one sample, sequenced in a study of cytomegalovirus exposure and HLA in healthy donors. Vbeta (60) and Jbeta (13) primers were used in the PCR. Clones were sequenced by immunoSEQ multiplex PCR, and TCRdb holds only the in-frame ones, with some missing. The table lists about 140,000 clones, around 80% of them singletons. Sequencing was performed on PBMCs. The receptors originated from a woman between 50 and 59 years old in good health and CMV-seropositive.

The rearrangement joins TRBV30 to TRBJ2-3, with TRBD2 identical over 12 bases. CDR1 and CDR2 from the germline V gene are GTSNPN and SVGIG (reference sequence). V shed 1 base, J shed 4 bases, and the junction held 3 bases outside the gene matches. The CDR3 is made up of 15 amino acids. The CDR3 is CAWSASGGAADTQYF. Written as DNA, the CDR3 is TGTGCCTGGAGTGCTAGCGGGGGGGCGGCAGATACGCAGTATTTT.

This clone was seen a single time. This chain uses TRBV10-3 with TRBJ2-1; 8 positions match TRBD2. Germline lookup yields CDR1 ENHRY and CDR2 SYGVKD. The CDR3 is 15 amino acids. Trimming cost V 11 bases and J 2 bases; bases outside gene matches: 11. The CDR3, as DNA: TGTGCCGCTTGCGGGGAAGCGGGGGCCTACAATGAGCAGTTCTTC. As protein: CAACGEAGAYNEQFF.

The V and J genes are TRBV6-5 and TRBJ2-7, with a tentative D call TRBD2 (6 bases). This CDR3 is 11 amino acids long. CDR1 is MNHEY, CDR2 SVGAGI, per germline. Trimming shortened V by 11 bases and J by 5 bases, and 13 bases separated the two germline ends. The CDR3 here is CAAGRYHEQYF. The CDR3 DNA follows: TGTGCCGCGGGGAGGTACCACGAGCAGTACTTC.

The chain joins TRBV6-6 to TRBJ1-6; D possibly corresponds to TRBD1 (5 bases). Trimming removed 5 bases from V and 5 bases from J, with 7 bases in between. This CDR3 has 13 residues. The V gene's germline CDR1 is MNHNY and CDR2 SVGAGI (reference sequence). The CDR3, as DNA: TGTGCCAGCAGTGGCAGGGATAATTCACCCCTCCACTTT. Translation gives CASSGRDNSPLHF.

The rearrangement uses TRBV5-6 and TRBJ1-2; TRBD1 is a possible D gene (5 bases). The CDR3 runs 17 residues. Deletions cut 3 bases from V and 1 base from J, with 19 bases between. CDR1 and CDR2 from the germline V gene are SGHDT and YYEEEE. Here the CDR3 DNA reads TGTGCCAGCAGCTCTTCGGGACTGGGGGAAGTTAACTATGGCTACACCTTC. This sequence encodes CASSSSGLGEVNYGYTF.

The chain recombines TRBV6-4 with TRBJ1-6; TRBD1 aligns across 8 bases. V trimming: 5 bases; J trimming: 6 bases; junction bases outside the gene matches: 12. The CDR3 consists of 17 residues. The germline CDR1 and CDR2 sequences are MRHNA and SNTAGT. The CDR3 DNA sequence: TGTGCCAGCAGTCGGAACCCGGGGACAGGCCTTAATTCACCCCTCCACTTT. Protein product: CASSRNPGTGLNSPLHF.

The rearrangement links TRBV19 to TRBJ2-1; D not resolved. The ends were cut back, 6 bases at V and 7 bases at J, with 4 bases in the middle. This CDR3 contains 10 residues. Germline-derived CDR1 and CDR2 are LNHDA and SQIVND (reference sequence). CDR3 sequence (DNA): TGTGCCAGTAGGGCTAATGAGCAGTTCTTC. Its protein is CASRANEQFF.

The V gene is TRBV9, the J gene TRBJ1-5; unclear D gene. V shed 0 bases and J shed 6 bases, with 7 bases lying between them. The CDR3 spans 13 residues. Germline V gene data show CDR1 as SGDLS and CDR2 as YYNGEE. CDR3 protein: CASSVGSGQPQHF. As DNA, the CDR3 is TGTGCCAGCAGCGTAGGTTCGGGTCAGCCCCAGCATTTT.

As DNA, the CDR3 is TGCGCCAGCAGCTTGGGACAGGGGGCATCCTATAATTCACCCCTCCACTTT. This sequence encodes CASSLGQGASYNSPLHF. The chain uses TRBV5-1 and TRBJ1-6, with 10 bases that match TRBD1. J gave up 1 base and V 0 bases, and 1 base lay outside the gene matches. Germline V gene sequence: CDR1 SGHRS, CDR2 YFSETQ. The CDR3 spans 17 residues.